The source of this TCR beta chain is a study of CD8+CD57+ T cells in acquired aplastic anemia. Trimming took 4 bases from V and 0 from J, leaving 9 bases between them. The CDR3 totals 14 residues. Per the germline V gene, CDR1 is SNHLY and CDR2 is FYNNEI. The TCR beta profiling, which covered VDJ combination and CDR3 sequence, was carried out using genomic DNA as the template. TCRdb re-derived calls from the reads in MiXCR, one entry per CDR3 protein. The table has some 290,000 distinct CDR3 sequences, roughly 50% seen once. The rearrangement links TRBV2 to TRBJ1-1, with a possible D match to TRBD1 (5 bases). Sequencing was performed on sorted CD4+, CD8+, or CD8+CD57+ T cells (not recorded which) from PBMCs. This clonotype was obtained from a human donor with severe aplastic anemia or a healthy control (not recorded which). CDR3 sequence: CASSAGLMNTEAFF. The CDR3 nucleotides are TGTGCCAGCAGTGCGGGACTTATGAACACTGAAGCTTTCTTT. Full variable domain (remainder filled in from reference TRBV2 and TRBJ1-1): EPEVTQTPSHQVTQMGQEVILRCVPISNHLYFYWYRQILGQKVEFLVSFYNNEISEKSEIFDDQFSVERPDGSNFTLKIRSTKLEDSAMYFCASSAGLMNTEAFFGQGTRLTVV.